Sequencing of this T cell receptor beta chain was carried out in a study of blood T cell repertoires in COVID-19. Overall study: Collection of acute and convalescent COVID-19 samples took place in the United States, Italy and Spain. The cDNA or gDNA used as material had been derived from T cells, B-cell-depleted T cells, or PBMCs.

Original processing notes: Amplification of reference gene primers provided the estimated nucleated cell counts. Some clones are missing from TCRdb's copy, which holds only in-frame ones; the method was immunoSEQ multiplex PCR. V, J and clone size were drawn from that table, and D and trimming were deduced from the DNA. The table has 50,000 to 65,000 clones, around 74% seen once. V lost 7 bases to trimming and J lost 5 bases, with 23 bases between them. Germline loops: CDR1 MNHNY, CDR2 SVGAGI (reference sequence). The CDR3 has 16 residues. The genes are TRBV6-6 and TRBJ1-1; weak D call: TRBD1 (5 bases). The TCR originated in a woman of 80 years or more with acute or convalescent COVID-19. The sample consisted of peripheral blood. The DNA for the CDR3 is TGTGCCAGCACTCCCATGGTCATGGAGGGGTCTACTGAAGCTTTCTTT. It specifies CASTPMVMEGSTEAFF.